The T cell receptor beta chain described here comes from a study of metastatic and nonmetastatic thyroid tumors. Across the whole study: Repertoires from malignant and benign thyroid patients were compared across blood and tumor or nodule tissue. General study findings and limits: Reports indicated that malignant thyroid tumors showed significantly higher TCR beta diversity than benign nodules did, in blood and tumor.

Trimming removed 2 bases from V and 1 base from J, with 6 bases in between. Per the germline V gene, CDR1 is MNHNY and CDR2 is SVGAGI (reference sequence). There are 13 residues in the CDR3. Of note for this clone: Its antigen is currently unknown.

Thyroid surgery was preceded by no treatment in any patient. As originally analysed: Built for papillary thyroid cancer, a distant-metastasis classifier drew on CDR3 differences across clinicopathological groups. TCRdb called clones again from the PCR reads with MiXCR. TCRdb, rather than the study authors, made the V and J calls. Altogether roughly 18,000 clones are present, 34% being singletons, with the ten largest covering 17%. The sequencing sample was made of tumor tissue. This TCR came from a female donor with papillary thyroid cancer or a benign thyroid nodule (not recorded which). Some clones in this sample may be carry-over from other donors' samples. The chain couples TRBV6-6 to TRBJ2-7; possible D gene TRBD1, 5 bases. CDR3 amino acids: CASSYRQSYEQYF. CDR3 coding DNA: TGTGCCAGCAGTTACAGACAGTCCTACGAGCAGTACTTC.